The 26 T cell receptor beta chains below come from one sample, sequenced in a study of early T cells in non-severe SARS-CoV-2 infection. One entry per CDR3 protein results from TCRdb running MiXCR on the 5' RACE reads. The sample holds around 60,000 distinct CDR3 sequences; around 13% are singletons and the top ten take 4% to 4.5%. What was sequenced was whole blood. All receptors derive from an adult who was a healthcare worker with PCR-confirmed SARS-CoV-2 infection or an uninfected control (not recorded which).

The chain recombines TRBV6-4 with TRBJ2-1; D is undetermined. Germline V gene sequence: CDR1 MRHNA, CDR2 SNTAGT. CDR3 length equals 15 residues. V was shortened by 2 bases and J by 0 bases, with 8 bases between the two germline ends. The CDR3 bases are TGTGCCAGCAGTGACCCCAAAACCTCCTACAATGAGCAGTTCTTC. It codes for CASSDPKTSYNEQFF.

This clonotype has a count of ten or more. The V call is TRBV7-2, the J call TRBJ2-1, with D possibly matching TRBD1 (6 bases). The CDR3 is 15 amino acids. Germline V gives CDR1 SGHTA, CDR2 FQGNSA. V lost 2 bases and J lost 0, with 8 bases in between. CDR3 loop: CASSLRTASYNEQFF. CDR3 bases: TGTGCCAGCAGCTTACGGACAGCCTCCTACAATGAGCAGTTCTTC.

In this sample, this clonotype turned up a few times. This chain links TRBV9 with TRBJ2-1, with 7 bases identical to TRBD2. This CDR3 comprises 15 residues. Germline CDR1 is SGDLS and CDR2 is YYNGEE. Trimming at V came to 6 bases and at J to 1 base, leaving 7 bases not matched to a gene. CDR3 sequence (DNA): TGTGCCAGCACCCGCGGGGGAGCGTCCTACAATGAGCAGTTCTTC. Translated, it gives CASTRGGASYNEQFF.

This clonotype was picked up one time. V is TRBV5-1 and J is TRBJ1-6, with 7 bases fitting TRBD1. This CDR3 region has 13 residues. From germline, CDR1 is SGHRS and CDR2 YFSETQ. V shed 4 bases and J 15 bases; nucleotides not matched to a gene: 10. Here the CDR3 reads CASSPTGQELLHF. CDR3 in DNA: TGCGCCAGCAGCCCGACAGGGCAAGAGCTCCTCCACTTT.

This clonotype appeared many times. CDR3 in DNA: TGCAGTGCTAGAGAAGATGGGAGGAATGAGCAGTTCTTC. Translation gives CSAREDGRNEQFF. V gene TRBV20-1 combines with J gene TRBJ2-1, with D possibly being TRBD2 (6 bases). Germline values: CDR1 DFQATT, CDR2 SNEGSKA (reference sequence). V was pared by 0 bases and J by 7 bases, with 10 bases between. CDR3 length: 13 amino acids.

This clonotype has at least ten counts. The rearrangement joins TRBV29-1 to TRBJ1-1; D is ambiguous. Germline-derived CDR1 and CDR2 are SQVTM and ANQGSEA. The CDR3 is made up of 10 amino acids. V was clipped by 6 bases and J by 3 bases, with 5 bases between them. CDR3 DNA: TGCAGCGTGGTCGACACTGAAGCTTTCTTT. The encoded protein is CSVVDTEAFF.

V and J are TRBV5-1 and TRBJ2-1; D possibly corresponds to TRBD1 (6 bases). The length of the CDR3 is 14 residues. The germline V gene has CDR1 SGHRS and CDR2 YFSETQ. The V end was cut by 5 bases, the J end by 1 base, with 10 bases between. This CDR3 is CASSYGTSYNEQFF. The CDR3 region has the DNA TGCGCCAGCAGTTACGGGACATCCTACAATGAGCAGTTCTTC.

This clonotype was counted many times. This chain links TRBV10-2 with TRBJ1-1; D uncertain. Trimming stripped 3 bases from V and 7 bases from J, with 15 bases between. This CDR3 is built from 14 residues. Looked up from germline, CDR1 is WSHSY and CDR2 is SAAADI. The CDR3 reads CASSDYVVLGEAFF. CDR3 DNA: TGCGCCAGCAGTGACTACGTCGTCCTCGGTGAAGCTTTCTTT.

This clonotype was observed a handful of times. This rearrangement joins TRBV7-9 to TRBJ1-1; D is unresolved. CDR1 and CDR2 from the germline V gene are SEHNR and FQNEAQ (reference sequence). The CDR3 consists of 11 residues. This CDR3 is CALFGPVEAFF. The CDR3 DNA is TGTGCTCTTTTTGGGCCGGTGGAAGCTTTCTTT.

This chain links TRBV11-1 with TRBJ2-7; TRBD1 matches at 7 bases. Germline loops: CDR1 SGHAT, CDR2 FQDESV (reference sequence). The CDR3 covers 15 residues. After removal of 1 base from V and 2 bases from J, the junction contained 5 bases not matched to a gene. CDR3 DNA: TGTGCCAGCAGCTTAGAAGGGGGCAGAGCCTACGAGCAGTACTTC. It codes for CASSLEGGRAYEQYF.

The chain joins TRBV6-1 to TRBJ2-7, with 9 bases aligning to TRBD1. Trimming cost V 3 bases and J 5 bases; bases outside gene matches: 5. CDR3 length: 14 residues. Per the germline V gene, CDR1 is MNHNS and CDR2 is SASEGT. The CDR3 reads CASSDGTGLNEQYF. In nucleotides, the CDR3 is TGTGCCAGCAGTGACGGGACAGGGTTGAACGAGCAGTACTTC.

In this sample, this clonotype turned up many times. CDR3 sequence (DNA): TGTGCCAGCAGTAAGCAGGGACCCTACGAGCAGTACTTC. Its protein is CASSKQGPYEQYF. The J gene is TRBJ2-7, the V gene TRBV6-6; either TRBD1 or TRBD2 may supply D (5 bases each). The V and J ends lost 5 bases and 2 bases respectively, with 10 bases between them. CDR1 is MNHNY and CDR2 is SVGAGI in the germline V gene (reference sequence). CDR3 length: 13 amino acids.

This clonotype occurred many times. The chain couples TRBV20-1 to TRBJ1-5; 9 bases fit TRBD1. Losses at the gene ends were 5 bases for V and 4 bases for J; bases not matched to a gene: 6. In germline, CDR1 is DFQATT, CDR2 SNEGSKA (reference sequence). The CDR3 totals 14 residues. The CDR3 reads CSAWDREGNQPQHF. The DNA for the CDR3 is TGCAGTGCTTGGGACAGGGAAGGGAATCAGCCCCAGCATTTT.

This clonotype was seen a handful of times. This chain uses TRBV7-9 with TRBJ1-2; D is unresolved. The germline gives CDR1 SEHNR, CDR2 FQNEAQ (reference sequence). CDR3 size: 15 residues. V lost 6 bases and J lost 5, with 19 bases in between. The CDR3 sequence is CASRDSFGGKYGYTF. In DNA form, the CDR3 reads TGTGCCAGCAGGGATAGTTTCGGCGGAAAATATGGCTACACCTTC. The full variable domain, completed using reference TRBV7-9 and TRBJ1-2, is DTGVSQNPRHKITKRGQNVTFRCDPISEHNRLYWYRQTLGQGPEFLTYFQNEAQLEKSRLLSDRFSAERPKGSFSTLEIQRTEQGDSAMYLCASRDSFGGKYGYTFGSGTRLTVV.

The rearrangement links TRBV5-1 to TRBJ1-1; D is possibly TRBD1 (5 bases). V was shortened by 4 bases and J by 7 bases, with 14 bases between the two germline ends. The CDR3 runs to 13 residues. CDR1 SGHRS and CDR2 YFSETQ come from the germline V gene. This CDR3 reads CASSRGGTFEAFF. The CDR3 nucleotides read TGCGCCAGCAGCCGGGGGGGGACTTTTGAAGCTTTCTTT.

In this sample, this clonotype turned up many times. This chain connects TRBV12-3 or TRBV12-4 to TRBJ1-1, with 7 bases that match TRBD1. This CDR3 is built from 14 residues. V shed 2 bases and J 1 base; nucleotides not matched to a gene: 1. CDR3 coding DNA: TGTGCCAGCAGTTTAAGGGGGCCGAACACTGAAGCTTTCTTT. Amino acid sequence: CASSLRGPNTEAFF.

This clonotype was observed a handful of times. CDR3 coding DNA: TGTGCCAGCAGTTCCAGGGGCAATGAGCAGTTCTTC. Its translation: CASSSRGNEQFF. The chain has TRBV28 and TRBJ2-1; weak D call: TRBD1 (6 bases). With 4 bases removed from V and 6 bases from J, the gap between germline ends came to 7 bases. Looked up from germline, CDR1 is MDHEN and CDR2 is SYDVKM. CDR3 length equals 12 residues.

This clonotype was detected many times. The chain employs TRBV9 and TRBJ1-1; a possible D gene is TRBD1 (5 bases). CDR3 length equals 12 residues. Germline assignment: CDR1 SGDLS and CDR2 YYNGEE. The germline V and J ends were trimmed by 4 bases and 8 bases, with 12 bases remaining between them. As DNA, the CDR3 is TGTGCCAGCAGCCCCGCTGGGGGGGAAGCTTTCTTT. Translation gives CASSPAGGEAFF.

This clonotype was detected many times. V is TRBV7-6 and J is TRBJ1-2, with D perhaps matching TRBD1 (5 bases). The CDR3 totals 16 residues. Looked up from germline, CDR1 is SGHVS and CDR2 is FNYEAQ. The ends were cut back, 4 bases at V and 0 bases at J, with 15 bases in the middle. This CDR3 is CASSSGRAVANYGYTF. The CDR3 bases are TGTGCCAGCAGCTCGGGGCGGGCGGTCGCTAACTATGGCTACACCTTC.

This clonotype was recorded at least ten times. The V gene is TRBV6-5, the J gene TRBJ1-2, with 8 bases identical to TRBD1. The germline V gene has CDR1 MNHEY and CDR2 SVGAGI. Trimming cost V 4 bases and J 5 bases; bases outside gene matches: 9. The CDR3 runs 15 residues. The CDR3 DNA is TGTGCCAGCAGTTCCCTCGACAGGGGACCTTATGGCTACACCTTC. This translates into CASSSLDRGPYGYTF.

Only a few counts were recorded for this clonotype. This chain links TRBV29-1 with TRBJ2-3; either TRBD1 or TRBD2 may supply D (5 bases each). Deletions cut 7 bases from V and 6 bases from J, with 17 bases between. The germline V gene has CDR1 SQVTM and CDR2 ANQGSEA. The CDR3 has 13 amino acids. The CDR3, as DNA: TGCAGCGATACCCGGGGCCAGGGCGATACGCAGTATTTT. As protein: CSDTRGQGDTQYF.

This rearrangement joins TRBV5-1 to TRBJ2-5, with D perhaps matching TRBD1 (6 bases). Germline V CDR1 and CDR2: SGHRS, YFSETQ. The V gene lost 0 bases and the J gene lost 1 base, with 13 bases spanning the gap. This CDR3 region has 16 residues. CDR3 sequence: CASSLARGRGQETQYF. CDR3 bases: TGCGCCAGCAGCTTGGCCAGGGGCAGGGGCCAAGAGACCCAGTACTTC. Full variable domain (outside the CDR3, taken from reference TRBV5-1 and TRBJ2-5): KAGVTQTPRYLIKTRGQQVTLSCSPISGHRSVSWYQQTPGQGLQFLFEYFSETQRNKGNFPGRFSGRQFSNSRSEMNVSTLELGDSALYLCASSLARGRGQETQYFGPGTRLLVL.

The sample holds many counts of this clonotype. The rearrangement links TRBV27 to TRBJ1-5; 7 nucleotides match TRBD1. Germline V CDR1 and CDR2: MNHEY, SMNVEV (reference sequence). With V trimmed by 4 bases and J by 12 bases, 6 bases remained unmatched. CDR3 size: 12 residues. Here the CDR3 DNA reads TGTGCCAGCAGTTCCGACGACAGGGTCCAGCATTTT. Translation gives CASSSDDRVQHF.

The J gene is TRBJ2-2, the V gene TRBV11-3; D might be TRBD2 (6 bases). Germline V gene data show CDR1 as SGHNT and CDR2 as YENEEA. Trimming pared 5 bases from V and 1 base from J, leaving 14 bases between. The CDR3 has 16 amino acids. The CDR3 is CASSQYAGRNTGELFF. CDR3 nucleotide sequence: TGTGCCAGCAGCCAATACGCCGGGAGGAACACCGGGGAGCTGTTTTTT.

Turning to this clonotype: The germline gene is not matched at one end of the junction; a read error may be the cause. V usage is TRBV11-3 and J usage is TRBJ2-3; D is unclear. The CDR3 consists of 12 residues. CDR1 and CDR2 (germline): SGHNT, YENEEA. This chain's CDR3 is CASSLGTGTKYF. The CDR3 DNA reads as TGTGCCAGCAGCTTAGGAACTGGTACGAAGTATTTT.

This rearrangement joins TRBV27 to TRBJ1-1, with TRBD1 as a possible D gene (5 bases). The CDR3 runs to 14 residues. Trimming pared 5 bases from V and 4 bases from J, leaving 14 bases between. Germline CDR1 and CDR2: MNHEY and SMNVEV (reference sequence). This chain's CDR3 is CASSPFRGSTEAFF. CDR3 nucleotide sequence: TGTGCCAGCAGTCCATTCCGGGGGTCCACTGAAGCTTTCTTT.